Following are 20 T cell receptor beta chains from one sample sequenced in a study of blood T cell repertoires in COVID-19. Some clones are missing from TCRdb's copy, which holds only in-frame ones; the method was immunoSEQ multiplex PCR. This sample yields around 300,000 clones, of which 90% are seen a single time; approximately 4% belongs to the top ten. Sequencing was performed on PBMCs or T cells enriched from blood (not recorded which). Source of these receptors: a woman under 30 with acute COVID-19.

J is TRBJ1-2 and V is TRBV25-1; D perhaps matches TRBD1 (6 bases). CDR3 size: 15 residues. Germline V gene lookup returns CDR1 MGHDK and CDR2 SYGVNS. V was clipped by 3 bases and J by 1 base, with 12 bases between them. The CDR3 loop is CASSDYWTVNYGYTF. In DNA form, the CDR3 reads TGTGCCAGCAGTGATTACTGGACAGTTAACTATGGCTACACCTTC.

J is TRBJ1-1 and V is TRBV5-1, with D hard to call. The V end was cut by 1 base, the J end by 8 bases, with 9 bases between. This CDR3 comprises 12 residues. The germline gives CDR1 SGHRS, CDR2 YFSETQ. Here the CDR3 DNA reads TGCGCCAGCAGCTTGCGGGGTAGGGAAGCTTTCTTT. Translated, it gives CASSLRGREAFF.

The V gene is TRBV19, the J gene TRBJ2-6, with D tentatively TRBD1 (6 bases). The CDR3 covers 17 residues. Trimming shortened V by 3 bases and J by 2 bases, and 14 bases separated the two germline ends. Germline CDR1 and CDR2: LNHDA and SQIVND (reference sequence). CDR3 coding DNA: TGTGCCAGTAGTATCCGGGTGGGGGCACCTGGGGCCAACGTCCTGACTTTC. Its protein product is CASSIRVGAPGANVLTF.

The rearrangement joins TRBV2 to TRBJ2-7, with D hard to call. The CDR3 is 12 residues long. In germline, CDR1 is SNHLY, CDR2 FYNNEI. V was pared by 4 bases and J by 4 bases, with 8 bases between. The CDR3 region is CASSATAYEQYF. CDR3 nucleotides: TGTGCCAGCAGTGCGACTGCATACGAGCAGTACTTC.

Written as DNA, the CDR3 is TGTGCCAGTAGTATAGGTAGGACTAGCGGAAACACCGGGGAGCTGTTTTTT. Translation gives CASSIGRTSGNTGELFF. The rearrangement joins TRBV19 to TRBJ2-2; 10 nucleotides agree with TRBD2. Germline V gene data show CDR1 as LNHDA and CDR2 as SQIVND (reference sequence). This CDR3 has 17 residues. With 1 base clipped from V and 2 bases from J, the junction kept 4 bases outside the gene matches.

The chain is built from TRBV27 and TRBJ2-1, with D perhaps matching TRBD2 (6 bases). Trimming cost V 3 bases and J 0 bases, with 12 bases left between them. Germline CDR1 MNHEY, CDR2 SMNVEV (reference sequence). This CDR3 has 16 amino acids. CDR3 sequence (DNA): TGTGCCAGCAGTTTTATCGGGAGAGCCTCCTACAATGAGCAGTTCTTC. Protein: CASSFIGRASYNEQFF.

The gene calls are TRBV11-2 and TRBJ2-1; no clear D. The V and J ends lost 5 bases and 7 bases respectively, with 9 bases between them. CDR1 and CDR2 from the germline V gene are SGHAT and FQNNGV. The CDR3 has 12 amino acids. CDR3 sequence (DNA): TGTGCCAGCAGCCCCACGGGTAATGAGCAGTTCTTC. Amino acid sequence: CASSPTGNEQFF.

This chain connects TRBV6-5 to TRBJ2-1, with 11 bases that match TRBD2. The CDR3 is 16 residues long. The J segment lost 4 bases and the V segment lost 2 bases, leaving 4 bases of the junction unmatched. Germline loops: CDR1 MNHEY, CDR2 SVGAGI. The CDR3, as DNA: TGTGCCAGCAGTTACGCTAGCGGGAGGTGGTACAATGAGCAGTTCTTC. It yields the protein CASSYASGRWYNEQFF.

The chain carries TRBV5-1 and TRBJ1-6; D unresolved. Between the trimmed V and J ends, which lost 1 base and 7 bases, there was a span of 12 bases. Per the germline V gene, CDR1 is SGHRS and CDR2 is YFSETQ. CDR3 length: 15 amino acids. The CDR3 region has the DNA TGCGCCAGCAGCTTGCAAGGCCCGGAGAATTCACCCCTCCACTTT. Its translation is CASSLQGPENSPLHF.

About this clone: Other DNA sequences in this specimen translate into the identical CDR3. The V call is TRBV28, the J call TRBJ1-2, with a possible D match to TRBD1 (5 bases). CDR1 MDHEN and CDR2 SYDVKM come from the germline V gene. V lost 3 bases to trimming and J lost 5 bases, with 10 bases between them. The CDR3 sequence is 13 residues long. The CDR3 coding sequence is TGTGCCAGCAGTTTGGGGCAGGGATATGGCTACACCTTC. It translates to CASSLGQGYGYTF.

This chain connects TRBV5-6 to TRBJ2-3, with 9 bases identical to TRBD2. CDR3 length: 17 amino acids. V was clipped by 0 bases and J by 0 bases; unmatched bases: 5. CDR1 is SGHDT and CDR2 is YYEEEE in the germline V gene. The CDR3 DNA reads as TGTGCCAGCAGCTTGGTGCCTAGCGGGGCGAGCACAGATACGCAGTATTTT. It codes for CASSLVPSGASTDTQYF.

The J gene is TRBJ1-2, the V gene TRBV27; 9 nucleotides line up with TRBD1. Germline CDR1 MNHEY, CDR2 SMNVEV (reference sequence). The CDR3 totals 18 residues. The junction had 18 bases not matched to a gene; V was cut back by 5 bases and J by 5 bases. CDR3 sequence: CASSPRPPQGAGQYGYTF. In DNA form, the CDR3 reads TGTGCCAGCAGTCCTCGCCCACCACAGGGGGCGGGTCAGTATGGCTACACCTTC.

The chain carries TRBV30 and TRBJ2-1; the match to TRBD2 covers 7 bases. The CDR3 spans 13 residues. The V and J ends lost 3 bases and 6 bases, in that order; junction bases with no gene match: 5. Germline V gene data show CDR1 as GTSNPN and CDR2 as SVGIG (reference sequence). The CDR3 DNA follows: TGTGCCTGGAGGCTAGCGGTGGGCAATGAGCAGTTCTTC. The encoded protein is CAWRLAVGNEQFF.

The chain uses TRBV28 and TRBJ2-6, with D uncertain. V dropped 6 bases and J dropped 2 bases, with 5 bases sitting between them. CDR1 and CDR2 (germline): MDHEN, SYDVKM. This CDR3 contains 13 residues. In nucleotides, the CDR3 is TGTGCCAGCAGGGAGACTGGGGCCAACGTCCTGACTTTC. This encodes CASRETGANVLTF.

CDR3 amino acids: CASSTLTGINQPQHF. The CDR3 nucleotides are TGTGCCAGTAGTACCTTGACAGGGATAAATCAGCCCCAGCATTTT. The J gene is TRBJ1-5, the V gene TRBV19, with 7 bases that match TRBD1. The CDR3 is 15 residues long. Unmatched junction bases numbered 7, after V lost 4 bases and J lost 4 bases. Germline V gene data show CDR1 as LNHDA and CDR2 as SQIVND (reference sequence).

This rearrangement joins TRBV5-1 to TRBJ1-1; no firm D call. The CDR3 has 13 residues. V lost 2 bases and J lost 1, with 6 bases in between. Germline lookup yields CDR1 SGHRS and CDR2 YFSETQ. CDR3 sequence: CASSLLQNTEAFF. The DNA of the CDR3 is TGCGCCAGCAGCTTACTACAGAACACTGAAGCTTTCTTT. The whole variable domain, filled in from reference TRBV5-1 and TRBJ1-1, reads KAGVTQTPRYLIKTRGQQVTLSCSPISGHRSVSWYQQTPGQGLQFLFEYFSETQRNKGNFPGRFSGRQFSNSRSEMNVSTLELGDSALYLCASSLLQNTEAFFGQGTRLTVV.

The rearrangement uses TRBV10-3 and TRBJ1-1; D is possibly TRBD1 (5 bases). The CDR3 loop spans 14 amino acids. The germline V gene encodes CDR1 ENHRY and CDR2 SYGVKD. The V gene lost 2 bases and the J gene lost 5 bases, with 12 bases spanning the gap. The CDR3 sequence is CAISEGGKGTEAFF. The CDR3 DNA follows: TGTGCCATCAGTGAGGGGGGGAAGGGGACTGAAGCTTTCTTT.

The chain couples TRBV4-2 to TRBJ2-2; D possibly corresponds to TRBD1 (6 bases). Trimming took 0 bases from V and 7 from J, leaving 18 bases between them. The germline V gene encodes CDR1 LGHNA and CDR2 YNFKEQ. The CDR3 length is 17 residues. CDR3 sequence: CASSQEHRAFNGGELFF. CDR3 DNA: TGTGCCAGCAGCCAAGAGCACAGGGCCTTCAATGGCGGGGAGCTGTTTTTT.

V is TRBV28 and J is TRBJ1-6; 11 nucleotides line up with TRBD1. The CDR3 sequence is 15 residues long. Germline V gene sequence: CDR1 MDHEN, CDR2 SYDVKM. The V segment lost 3 bases and the J segment 9 bases; nucleotides outside the gene matches: 4. CDR3 in DNA: TGTGCCAGCAGTTTCTCGGGACAGGGGGGTTCACCCCTCCACTTT. It is translated as CASSFSGQGGSPLHF. The full variable domain, rest sourced from reference TRBV28 and TRBJ1-6, is DVKVTQSSRYLVKRTGEKVFLECVQDMDHENMFWYRQDPGLGLRLIYFSYDVKMKEKGDIPEGYSVSREKKERFSLILESASTNQTSMYLCASSFSGQGGSPLHFGNGTRLTVT.

The rearrangement uses TRBV28 and TRBJ1-2; D not resolved. CDR3 size: 12 residues. The germline V gene has CDR1 MDHEN and CDR2 SYDVKM. V dropped 7 bases and J dropped 1 base, with 7 bases sitting between them. The DNA of the CDR3 is TGTGCCAGCAAAAACAGTAACTATGGCTACACCTTC. Its translation is CASKNSNYGYTF.